Following are 30 T cell receptor beta chains from one sample sequenced in a study of neurological immune-mediated disorders. Noted time point: longitudinal time-point 3. Each CDR3 protein is one row after TCRdb ran MiXCR on the 5' RACE reads. The data hold about 84,000 distinct CDR3 sequences, with about 4.3% observed a single time. The source material was PBMCs. The receptors originated from a woman aged 60-75 years with multiple sclerosis.

At least ten counts were recorded for this clonotype. The V and J genes are TRBV7-2 and TRBJ1-5; 8 bases agree with TRBD1. This CDR3 region has 15 residues. Losses at the gene ends were 0 bases for V and 7 bases for J; bases not matched to a gene: 5. Germline V gene sequence: CDR1 SGHTA, CDR2 FQGNSA. In nucleotides, the CDR3 is TGTGCCAGCAGCTTAGCGTGGACAGGGAACCAGCCCCAGCATTTT. Translating gives CASSLAWTGNQPQHF.

This clonotype was seen at least ten times. The chain employs TRBV3-1 and TRBJ2-7; 7 bases are shared with TRBD2. J lost 3 bases, V lost 1 base, and 6 bases had no gene match. The germline V gene encodes CDR1 LGHDT and CDR2 YNNKEL (reference sequence). CDR3 length: 15 residues. The CDR3 DNA follows: TGTGCCAGCAGCCAAGTTTCCTCGGGGGGCTACGAGCAGTACTTC. Residues: CASSQVSSGGYEQYF.

This clonotype was picked up many times. This chain connects TRBV20-1 to TRBJ1-2; D is possibly TRBD1 (5 bases). The CDR3 covers 15 residues. The ends were cut back, 2 bases at V and 4 bases at J, with 17 bases in the middle. Germline V lookup: CDR1 DFQATT, CDR2 SNEGSKA (reference sequence). This CDR3 is CSARPDSLPGYGYTF. CDR3 bases: TGCAGTGCTAGACCTGACAGTTTGCCTGGCTATGGCTACACCTTC.

This clonotype was seen ten or more times. The chain couples TRBV29-1 to TRBJ2-4; no clear D gene. The V and J ends lost 6 bases and 0 bases respectively, with 15 bases between them. The CDR3 sequence is 15 residues long. CDR1 and CDR2 from the germline V gene are SQVTM and ANQGSEA. Written as DNA, the CDR3 is TGCAGCGTGAAGAAAGACGCTGGAGCCAAAAACATTCAGTACTTC. Residues: CSVKKDAGAKNIQYF.

This clonotype has a count of ten or more. The chain is built from TRBV5-1 and TRBJ2-5; 7 positions match TRBD2. Germline lookup yields CDR1 SGHRS and CDR2 YFSETQ. This CDR3 comprises 14 residues. With 4 bases clipped from V and 3 bases from J, the junction kept 6 bases outside the gene matches. The CDR3 spells CASSAGRREETQYF. The CDR3 nucleotides read TGCGCCAGCAGCGCCGGGAGGAGGGAAGAGACCCAGTACTTC. Using reference TRBV5-1 and TRBJ2-5 for the parts outside the CDR3, the full variable domain is KAGVTQTPRYLIKTRGQQVTLSCSPISGHRSVSWYQQTPGQGLQFLFEYFSETQRNKGNFPGRFSGRQFSNSRSEMNVSTLELGDSALYLCASSAGRREETQYFGPGTRLLVL.

This clonotype has a count of ten or more. This rearrangement joins TRBV20-1 to TRBJ2-1, with D possibly being TRBD1 (5 bases). Trimming removed 1 base at V and 2 bases at J, with 9 bases between. The CDR3 consists of 14 residues. Germline V gene data show CDR1 as DFQATT and CDR2 as SNEGSKA (reference sequence). The CDR3 sequence: CSARGQGTYNEQFF. CDR3 coding DNA: TGCAGTGCTAGAGGGCAGGGAACCTACAATGAGCAGTTCTTC.

This clonotype was counted ten times or more. V gene TRBV5-1 combines with J gene TRBJ2-1, with D tentatively TRBD2 (6 bases). V was cut by 0 bases and J by 6 bases, with 13 bases left in between. This CDR3 contains 15 residues. Germline CDR1 reads SGHRS; CDR2 reads YFSETQ. CDR3: CASSLDQEGLNEQFF. CDR3 nucleotide sequence: TGCGCCAGCAGCTTGGATCAGGAGGGTCTCAATGAGCAGTTCTTC.

This clonotype was seen at least ten times. This chain connects TRBV7-2 to TRBJ1-5; D ambiguous. This CDR3 contains 14 residues. The V gene's germline CDR1 is SGHTA and CDR2 FQGNSA. V gave up 1 base and J gave up 5 bases, with 9 bases separating them. For the CDR3, the DNA is TGTGCCAGCAGCTTAGATGCAAGCGATCAGCCCCAGCATTTT. It encodes CASSLDASDQPQHF.

This clonotype was detected many times. The V call is TRBV7-8, the J call TRBJ2-7; weak D call: TRBD1 (7 bases). This CDR3 is built from 14 residues. CDR1 is SGHVS, CDR2 FQNEAQ, per germline. Trimming pared 5 bases from V and 5 bases from J, leaving 16 bases between. This chain's CDR3 is CASSQAGGHNEQYF. CDR3 sequence (DNA): TGTGCCAGCAGCCAAGCAGGGGGGCACAACGAGCAGTACTTC.

This clonotype was counted ten times or more. The CDR3 region has the DNA TGTGCCAGCTCACCCAACGGCGGGGGCTTAGATACGCAGTATTTT. This gives the protein CASSPNGGGLDTQYF. This chain links TRBV18 with TRBJ2-3; D possibly corresponds to TRBD2 (7 bases). CDR3 size: 15 residues. Germline V lookup: CDR1 KGHSH, CDR2 LQKENI. V lost 3 bases, J lost 5 bases, and 15 bases lay in between.

This clonotype was seen at least ten times. The chain uses TRBV6-5 and TRBJ2-2; D call uncertain. V shed 2 bases and J shed 0 bases, with 10 bases lying between them. In germline, CDR1 is MNHEY, CDR2 SVGAGI. This CDR3 is 16 amino acids long. Written as DNA, the CDR3 is TGTGCCAGCAGTTACCCCGTGGGAACGAACACCGGGGAGCTGTTTTTT. Its translation is CASSYPVGTNTGELFF.

This clonotype has a count of ten or more. The rearrangement joins TRBV19 to TRBJ1-3; D gene ambiguous. V lost 7 bases and J lost 0, with 13 bases in between. CDR1 is LNHDA and CDR2 is SQIVND in the germline V gene (reference sequence). The CDR3 sequence is 15 residues long. This chain's CDR3 is CASTRSHLSGNTIYF. The CDR3 DNA is TGTGCCAGTACCCGGAGCCACCTCTCTGGAAACACCATATATTTT.

This clonotype occurred many times. The chain is built from TRBV5-1 and TRBJ2-7; 9 nucleotides align to TRBD2. Unmatched junction bases numbered 5, after V lost 2 bases and J lost 2 bases. Germline V gene lookup returns CDR1 SGHRS and CDR2 YFSETQ. There are 15 residues in the CDR3. The CDR3 DNA reads TGCGCCAGCAGCTTTGGGAGCGGGGGGACCTACGAGCAGTACTTC. Protein sequence: CASSFGSGGTYEQYF.

This clonotype was observed many times. The V and J genes are TRBV11-3 and TRBJ2-7, with 8 bases aligning to TRBD2. The germline V gene encodes CDR1 SGHNT and CDR2 YENEEA. The CDR3 contains 15 residues. V shed 8 bases and J 0 bases; nucleotides not matched to a gene: 9. The CDR3 here is CASAGGAGNSYEQYF. The CDR3 coding sequence is TGTGCCAGCGCCGGGGGGGCAGGTAACTCCTACGAGCAGTACTTC.

This clonotype appeared many times. The V call is TRBV5-1, the J call TRBJ1-3; D perhaps matches TRBD1 (5 bases). Trimming cost V 0 bases and J 2 bases, with 9 bases left between them. The CDR3 is made up of 15 amino acids. Germline CDR1 and CDR2: SGHRS and YFSETQ. The CDR3 spells CASSLAPGTGNTIYF. The CDR3 nucleotides are TGCGCCAGCAGCTTGGCCCCAGGGACTGGAAACACCATATATTTT.

This clonotype was seen many times. The chain has TRBV5-1 and TRBJ2-1; D perhaps matches TRBD2 (6 bases). With 4 bases removed from V and 2 bases from J, the gap between germline ends came to 13 bases. Germline V CDR1 and CDR2: SGHRS, YFSETQ. CDR3 length: 15 residues. The CDR3 sequence is CASSDGGTTYNEQFF. The DNA of the CDR3 is TGCGCCAGCAGCGACGGGGGAACCACCTACAATGAGCAGTTCTTC.

This clonotype has ten or more counts. The chain links TRBV20-1 to TRBJ2-3; possibly TRBD1 or TRBD2 for D (6 bases each). The CDR3 is made up of 15 amino acids. CDR1 and CDR2 (germline): DFQATT, SNEGSKA (reference sequence). V was cut by 3 bases and J by 4 bases, with 17 bases left in between. Here the CDR3 reads CSASRGVLTADTQYF. In nucleotides, the CDR3 is TGCAGTGCTAGTAGGGGGGTCTTAACTGCAGATACGCAGTATTTT.

Ten or more counts support this clonotype. The chain joins TRBV7-9 to TRBJ1-2; perhaps TRBD1 as D (5 bases). Germline CDR1 and CDR2: SEHNR and FQNEAQ (reference sequence). Deletions cut 1 base from V and 4 bases from J, with 10 bases between. This CDR3 has 14 residues. The CDR3 is CASSLGDGSYGYTF. The CDR3 DNA reads TGTGCCAGCAGCTTAGGGGACGGAAGCTATGGCTACACCTTC.

This clonotype has ten or more counts. The rearrangement links TRBV6-6 to TRBJ2-5, with a tentative D call TRBD2 (6 bases). Germline assignment: CDR1 MNHNY and CDR2 SVGAGI (reference sequence). V lost 7 bases to trimming and J lost 2 bases, with 17 bases between them. The CDR3 is 15 residues long. In DNA form, the CDR3 reads TGTGCCAGCACCCCGGTGAGGGCGGGACAAGAGACCCAGTACTTC. Encoded protein: CASTPVRAGQETQYF.

At least ten counts were recorded for this clonotype. The junction differs from germline at one of its ends, possibly a read error. This chain joins TRBV6-5 and TRBJ2-7; 7 bases align to TRBD1. Germline loops: CDR1 MNHEY, CDR2 SVGAGI. This CDR3 has 17 residues. Here the CDR3 DNA reads TGTGCCAGCAGTTACTTCCCCCGGGACAGTCGCTCCCACGAGCAGTACTTC. This codes for CASSYFPRDSRSHEQYF.

Many counts were recorded for this clonotype. The CDR3 sequence: CASSPTRTGVEAFF. The CDR3 DNA reads as TGTGCCAGCAGTCCGACCCGGACAGGGGTGGAAGCTTTCTTT. V and J are TRBV12-3 or TRBV12-4 and TRBJ1-1; 9 bases fit TRBD1. Losses at the gene ends were 5 bases for V and 8 bases for J; bases not matched to a gene: 9. This CDR3 region has 14 residues.

This clonotype was counted many times. The CDR3, as DNA: TGCAGTGCAACGAACCAGCGGGGGCCATCCTACAATGAGCAGTTCTTC. It codes for CSATNQRGPSYNEQFF. This chain connects TRBV20-1 to TRBJ2-1, with 8 bases aligning to TRBD2. Looked up from germline, CDR1 is DFQATT and CDR2 is SNEGSKA (reference sequence). The CDR3 runs to 16 residues. The V gene end was trimmed by 6 bases and the J gene end by 1 base; junction bases not matched to a gene: 11.

In its sample, this clonotype was seen many times. The J gene is TRBJ1-2, the V gene TRBV6-6, with D maybe TRBD1 (5 bases). Per the germline V gene, CDR1 is MNHNY and CDR2 is SVGAGI (reference sequence). This CDR3 has 13 residues. V was trimmed by 7 bases and J by 7 bases, leaving 16 bases between them. The CDR3 sequence is CASTRPRDSGYTF. The CDR3 DNA follows: TGTGCCAGCACACGGCCCAGGGATTCTGGCTACACCTTC.

At least ten counts were recorded for this clonotype. This chain connects TRBV5-5 to TRBJ1-6; 7 bases match TRBD1. The J segment lost 11 bases and the V segment lost 4 bases, leaving 15 bases of the junction unmatched. The CDR3 spans 16 residues. Germline assignment: CDR1 SGHKS and CDR2 YYEKEE (reference sequence). CDR3 sequence (DNA): TGTGCCAGCAGCCCGATAACAGGGGACGCAACTACACCCCTCCACTTT. Translated: CASSPITGDATTPLHF.

Note on this clonotype: This may be a read error, as it is one base from a much larger clone. The CDR3 nucleotides read TGTGCCACCAGTCTCGTGGGGGGCATTCAGTACTTC. This gives the protein CATSLVGGIQYF. This chain links TRBV24-1 with TRBJ2-4; D is perhaps TRBD2 (6 bases). With 6 bases removed from V and 9 bases from J, the gap between germline ends came to 11 bases. The CDR3 runs 12 residues. Per the germline V gene, CDR1 is KGHDR and CDR2 is SFDVKD.

The table lists this clonotype with many counts. The genes are TRBV12-3 or TRBV12-4 and TRBJ1-1; weak D call: TRBD1 (6 bases). With 3 bases removed from V and 2 bases from J, the gap between germline ends came to 16 bases. The CDR3 has 16 amino acids. The CDR3, as DNA: TGTGCCAGCAGTTTGGCCCTCCCCAGGGGAAACACTGAAGCTTTCTTT. Residues: CASSLALPRGNTEAFF.

The chain carries TRBV7-6 and TRBJ2-5, with D unresolved. The CDR3 runs 12 residues. CDR1 is SGHVS, CDR2 FNYEAQ, per germline. Trimming removed 5 bases at V and 4 bases at J, with 8 bases between. This CDR3 reads CASSPPGETQYF. CDR3 DNA: TGTGCCAGCAGCCCACCCGGAGAGACCCAGTACTTC.

In this sample, this clonotype turned up many times. The chain combines TRBV9 with TRBJ1-6; D is perhaps TRBD1 (6 bases). CDR1 is SGDLS and CDR2 is YYNGEE in the germline V gene. The CDR3 consists of 16 residues. V was cut by 0 bases and J by 4 bases, with 11 bases left in between. CDR3 in amino acids: CASSVGGARYNSPLHF. CDR3 DNA sequence: TGTGCCAGCAGCGTAGGGGGGGCACGATATAATTCACCCCTCCACTTT. The full variable domain, in which reference TRBV9 and TRBJ1-6 provide the parts outside the CDR3, is DSGVTQTPKHLITATGQRVTLRCSPRSGDLSVYWYQQSLDQGLQFLIQYYNGEERAKGNILERFSAQQFPDLHSELNLSSLELGDSALYFCASSVGGARYNSPLHFGNGTRLTVT.

This clonotype has at least ten counts. This sequence joins TRBV12-3 or TRBV12-4 and TRBJ1-1, with 7 bases aligning to TRBD1. V dropped 5 bases and J dropped 3; count of bases not matched to a gene: 9. The CDR3 is 15 residues long. The CDR3 coding sequence is TGTGCCAGCAGTCCTAACAGGGGCGCACACACTGAAGCTTTCTTT. Amino acids: CASSPNRGAHTEAFF.

This clonotype has a count of ten or more. The chain employs TRBV20-1 and TRBJ2-7, with 7 bases aligning to TRBD2. The trim removed 0 bases at V and 0 bases at J, leaving 5 bases unmatched. The CDR3 extends over 15 amino acids. Germline CDR1 reads DFQATT; CDR2 reads SNEGSKA (reference sequence). In DNA form, the CDR3 reads TGCAGTGCTAGAGATGGGGGGGTCAGCTCCTACGAGCAGTACTTC. It is translated as CSARDGGVSSYEQYF.